This paragraph covers one T cell receptor beta chain sequence. Its antigen remains unidentified. Per germline, CDR1 SGHTA and CDR2 FQGNSA. The length of the CDR3 is 13 residues. Trimming cost V 4 bases and J 7 bases, with 13 bases left between them. This record belongs to a study of beta chain features in type 1 diabetes. All of the isolated RNA was reverse transcribed, so expressed TCRB transcripts were sequenced. The table came from immunoSEQ multiplex PCR; TCRdb's copy has only in-frame clones and leaves some out. The table lists under 450,000 clones, approximately 14% of them singletons. Study-wide points: Still unanswered here is whether HLA type influences TCRB rearrangement.

Sort purity for all populations was recorded as exceeding 98%. Material: naive CD4+ T cells from blood. The sequence was collected from a man aged 30 to 45 in good health. This chain joins TRBV7-2 and TRBJ1-1; D is unclear. CDR3 region: CASSYGIGDEAFF. The DNA of the CDR3 is TGTGCCAGCAGCTACGGGATCGGCGATGAAGCTTTCTTT. The full variable domain, in which reference TRBV7-2 and TRBJ1-1 provide the parts outside the CDR3, is GAGVSQSPSNKVTEKGKDVELRCDPISGHTALYWYRQSLGQGLEFLIYFQGNSAPDKSGLPSDRFSAERTGGSVSTLTIQRTQQEDSAVYLCASSYGIGDEAFFGQGTRLTVV.